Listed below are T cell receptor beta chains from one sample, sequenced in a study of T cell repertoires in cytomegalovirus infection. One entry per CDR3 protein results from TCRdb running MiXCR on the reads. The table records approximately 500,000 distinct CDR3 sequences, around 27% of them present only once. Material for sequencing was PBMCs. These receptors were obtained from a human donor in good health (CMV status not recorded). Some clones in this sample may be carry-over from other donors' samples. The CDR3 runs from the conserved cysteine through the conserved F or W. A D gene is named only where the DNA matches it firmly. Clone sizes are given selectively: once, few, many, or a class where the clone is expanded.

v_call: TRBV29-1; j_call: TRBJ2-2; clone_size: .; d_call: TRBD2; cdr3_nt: TGCAGCGTTGAAGAAGCGGGAGGGCCCACAGGGGAGCTGTTTTTT; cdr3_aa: CSVEEAGGPTGELFF
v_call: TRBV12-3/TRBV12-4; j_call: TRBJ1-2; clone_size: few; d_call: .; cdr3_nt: TGTGCCAGCAGTTTAACGGTCGACGGCTACACCTTC; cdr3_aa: CASSLTVDGYTF
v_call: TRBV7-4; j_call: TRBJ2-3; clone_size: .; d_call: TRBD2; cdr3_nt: TGTGCCAGCAGCTTCCCAAGGACTAGCGGGAGGGGTGAAGATACGCAGTATTTT; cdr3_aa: CASSFPRTSGRGEDTQYF
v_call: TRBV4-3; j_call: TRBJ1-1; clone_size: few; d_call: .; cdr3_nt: TGCGCCAGCAGCCAAGATGCCAGGGGTACTGAAGCTTTCTTT; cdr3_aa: CASSQDARGTEAFF
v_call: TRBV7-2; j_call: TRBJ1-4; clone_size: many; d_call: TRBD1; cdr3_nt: TGTGCCAGCAGCTTAGCCCCCCCAGGGGGCGGAAATGAAAAACTGTTTTTT; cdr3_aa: CASSLAPPGGGNEKLFF
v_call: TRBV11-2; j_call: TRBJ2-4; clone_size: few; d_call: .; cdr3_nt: TGTGCCAGCAGCTTATACCAAAACATTCAGTACTTC; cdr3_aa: CASSLYQNIQYF
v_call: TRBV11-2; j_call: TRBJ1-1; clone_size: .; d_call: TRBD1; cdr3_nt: TGTGCCAGCAGCCCTCACGGGACAGGGACTGAAGCTTTCTTT; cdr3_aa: CASSPHGTGTEAFF
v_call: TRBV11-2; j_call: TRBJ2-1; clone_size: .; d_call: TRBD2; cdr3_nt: TGTGCCAGCAGCCTAACCCAGGGACTAGCGGGAGGCAATGAGCAGTTCTTC; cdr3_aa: CASSLTQGLAGGNEQFF
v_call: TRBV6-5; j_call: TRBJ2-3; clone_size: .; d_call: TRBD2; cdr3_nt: TGTGCCAGCAGTCAACTAGCGGGAGGGCCGGATACGCAGTATTTT; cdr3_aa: CASSQLAGGPDTQYF
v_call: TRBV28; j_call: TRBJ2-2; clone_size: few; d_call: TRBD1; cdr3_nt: TGTGCCACCCAACAGGGGTACACCGGGGAGCTGTTTTTT; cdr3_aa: CATQQGYTGELFF
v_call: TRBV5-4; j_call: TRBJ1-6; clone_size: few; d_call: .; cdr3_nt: TGTGCCAGCAGCTTCACCGGCTTCTATTCACCCCTCCACTTT; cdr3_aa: CASSFTGFYSPLHF
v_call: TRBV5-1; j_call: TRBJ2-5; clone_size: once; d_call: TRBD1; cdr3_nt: TGCGCCAGCAGCTTACGGACAGGGAACGGAGAGACCCAGTACTTC; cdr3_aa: CASSLRTGNGETQYF
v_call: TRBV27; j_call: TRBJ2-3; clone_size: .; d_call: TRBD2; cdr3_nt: TGTGCCAGCGGGGGACTAGCGGGAAGCACAGATACGCAGTATTTT; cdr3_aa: CASGGLAGSTDTQYF
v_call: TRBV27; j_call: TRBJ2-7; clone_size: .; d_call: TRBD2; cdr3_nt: TGTGCCAGCAGGAGAAGCGGGAGGCCGGGGGAGCAGTACTTC; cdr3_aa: CASRRSGRPGEQYF
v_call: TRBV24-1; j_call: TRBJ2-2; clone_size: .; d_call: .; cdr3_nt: TGTGCCACCAGTGCCGGATACACCGGGGAGCTGTTTTTT; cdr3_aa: CATSAGYTGELFF
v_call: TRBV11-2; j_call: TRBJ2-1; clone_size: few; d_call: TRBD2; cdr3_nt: TGTGCCAGCAGCTTTTCGACTAGCGGGAGTAAGAATGAGCAGTTCTTC; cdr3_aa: CASSFSTSGSKNEQFF
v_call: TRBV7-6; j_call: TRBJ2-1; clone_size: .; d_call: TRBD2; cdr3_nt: TGTGCCAGCAGTTTTAGGGCGGGAGGATCCAATGAGCAGTTCTTC; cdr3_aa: CASSFRAGGSNEQFF
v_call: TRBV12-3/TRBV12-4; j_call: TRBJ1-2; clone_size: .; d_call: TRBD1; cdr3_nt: TGTGCCAGCAGTCGCGGGACAGCGAGTAACTATGGCTACACCTTC; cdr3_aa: CASSRGTASNYGYTF
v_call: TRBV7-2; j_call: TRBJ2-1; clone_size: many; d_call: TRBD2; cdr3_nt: TGTGCCAGCAGCCTGGCGAGGATAGCGGGAGGGGAGCAGTTCTTC; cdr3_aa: CASSLARIAGGEQFF
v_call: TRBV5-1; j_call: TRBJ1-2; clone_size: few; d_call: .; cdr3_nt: TGCGCCAGCAGCGTAAATGGGGTCCTCTACACCTTC; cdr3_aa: CASSVNGVLYTF
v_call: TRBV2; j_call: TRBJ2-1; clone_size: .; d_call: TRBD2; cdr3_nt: TGTGCCAGCAGGAACCGACTAGCGGGAGGGTCCATACACAATGAGCAGTTCTTC; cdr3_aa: CASRNRLAGGSIHNEQFF
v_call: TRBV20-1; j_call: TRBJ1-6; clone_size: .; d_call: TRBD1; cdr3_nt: TGCAGTGCTAGATCAGTTACCGGGACAGGGGCTTCACCCCTCCACTTT; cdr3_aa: CSARSVTGTGASPLHF
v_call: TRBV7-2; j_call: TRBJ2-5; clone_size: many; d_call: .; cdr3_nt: TGTGCCAGCAGCTCGGATTCGGGGCGGCAAGAGACCCAGTACTTC; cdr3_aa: CASSSDSGRQETQYF
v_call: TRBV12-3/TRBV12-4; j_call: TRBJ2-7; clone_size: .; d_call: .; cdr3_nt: TGTGCCAGCGGAAAACAGGGGAGGTCCTACGAGCAGTACTTC; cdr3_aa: CASGKQGRSYEQYF
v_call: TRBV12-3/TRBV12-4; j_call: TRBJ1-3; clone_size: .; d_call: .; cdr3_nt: TGTGCCAGCAGCCGAATTTTTTTCAGAGGGTCCATATATTTT; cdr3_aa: CASSRIFFRGSIYF
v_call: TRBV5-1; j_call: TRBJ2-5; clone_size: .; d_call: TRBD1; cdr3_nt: TGCGCCACCAAACCGGGACAGGGTAATGCCCAGTACTTC; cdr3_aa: CATKPGQGNAQYF